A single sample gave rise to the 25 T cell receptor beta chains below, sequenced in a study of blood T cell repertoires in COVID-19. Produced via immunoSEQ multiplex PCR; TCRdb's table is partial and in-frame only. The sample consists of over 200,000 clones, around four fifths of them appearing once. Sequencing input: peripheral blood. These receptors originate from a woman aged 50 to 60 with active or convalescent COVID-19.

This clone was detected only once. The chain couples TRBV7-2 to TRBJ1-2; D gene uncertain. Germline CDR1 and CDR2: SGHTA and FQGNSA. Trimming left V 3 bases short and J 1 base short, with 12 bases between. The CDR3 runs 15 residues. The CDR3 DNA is TGTGCCAGCAGCTTGATTGACTTACTTAACTATGGCTACACCTTC. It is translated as CASSLIDLLNYGYTF.

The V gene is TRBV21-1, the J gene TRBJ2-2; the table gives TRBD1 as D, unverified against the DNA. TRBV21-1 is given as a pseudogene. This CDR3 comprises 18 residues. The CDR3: CASSKGAHRWQGTGELFF. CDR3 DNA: TGTGCCAGCAGCAAAGGAGCCCATCGGTGGCAGGGAACCGGGGAGCTGTTTTTT.

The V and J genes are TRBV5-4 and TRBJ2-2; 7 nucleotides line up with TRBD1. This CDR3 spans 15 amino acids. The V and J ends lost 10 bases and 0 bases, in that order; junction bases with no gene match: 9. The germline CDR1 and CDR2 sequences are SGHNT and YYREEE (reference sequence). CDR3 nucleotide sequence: TGTGCCGGGTCTTTGACAGGGACGAACACCGGGGAGCTGTTTTTT. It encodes CAGSLTGTNTGELFF.

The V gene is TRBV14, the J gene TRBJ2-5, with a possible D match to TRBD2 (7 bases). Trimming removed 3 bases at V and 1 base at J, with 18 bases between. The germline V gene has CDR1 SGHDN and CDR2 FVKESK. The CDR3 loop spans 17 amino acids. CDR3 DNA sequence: TGTGCCAGCAGCCAGGGGGGGGGCGCCTACTCCCAAGAGACCCAGTACTTC. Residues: CASSQGGGAYSQETQYF.

In DNA form, the CDR3 reads TGTGCCACCCAAGGGGACTCCTACGAGCAGTACTTC. As protein: CATQGDSYEQYF. This chain links TRBV7-9 with TRBJ2-7; tentatively, D is TRBD1 (5 bases). V was cut by 10 bases and J by 0 bases, with 10 bases left in between. Germline V gives CDR1 SEHNR, CDR2 FQNEAQ (reference sequence). The CDR3 loop spans 12 amino acids.

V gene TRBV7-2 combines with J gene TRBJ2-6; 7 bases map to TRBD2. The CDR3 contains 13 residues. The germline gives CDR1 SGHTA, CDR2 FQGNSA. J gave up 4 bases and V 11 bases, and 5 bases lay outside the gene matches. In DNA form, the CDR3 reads TGTGCCGGGGGGGTACGCGGGGCCAACGTCCTGACTTTC. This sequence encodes CAGGVRGANVLTF.

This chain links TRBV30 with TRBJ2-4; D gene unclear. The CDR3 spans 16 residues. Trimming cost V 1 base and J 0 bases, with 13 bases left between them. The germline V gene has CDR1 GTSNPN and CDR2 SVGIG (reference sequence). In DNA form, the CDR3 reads TGTGCCTGGAGTGAATTACAGAGTTTAGCCAAAAACATTCAGTACTTC. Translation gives CAWSELQSLAKNIQYF.

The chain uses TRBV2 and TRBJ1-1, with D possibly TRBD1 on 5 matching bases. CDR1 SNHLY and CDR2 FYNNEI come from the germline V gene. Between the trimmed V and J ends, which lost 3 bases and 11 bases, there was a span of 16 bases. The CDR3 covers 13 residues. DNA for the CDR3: TGTGCCAGCAGTGATGTCGCAGGGATCGCGGCTTTCTTT. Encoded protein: CASSDVAGIAAFF.

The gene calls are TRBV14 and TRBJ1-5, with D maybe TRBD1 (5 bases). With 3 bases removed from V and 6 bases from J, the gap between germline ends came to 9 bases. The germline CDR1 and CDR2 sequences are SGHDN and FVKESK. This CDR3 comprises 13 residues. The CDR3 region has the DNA TGTGCCAGCAGCCAGGGACTATTTCAGCCCCAGCATTTT. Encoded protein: CASSQGLFQPQHF.

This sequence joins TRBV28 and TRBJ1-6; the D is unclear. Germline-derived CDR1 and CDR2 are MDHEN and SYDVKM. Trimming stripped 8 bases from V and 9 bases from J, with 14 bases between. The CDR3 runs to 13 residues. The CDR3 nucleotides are TGTGCCAGCCTCGCGGAGCTAGGTTCACCCCTCCACTTT. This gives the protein CASLAELGSPLHF.

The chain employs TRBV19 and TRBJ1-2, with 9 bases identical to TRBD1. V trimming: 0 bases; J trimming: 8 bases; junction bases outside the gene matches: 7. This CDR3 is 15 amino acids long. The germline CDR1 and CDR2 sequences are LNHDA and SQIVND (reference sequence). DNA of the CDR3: TGTGCCAGTAGTATAGAGCCGGGACAGGGAGGAGGCTACACCTTC. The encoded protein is CASSIEPGQGGGYTF.

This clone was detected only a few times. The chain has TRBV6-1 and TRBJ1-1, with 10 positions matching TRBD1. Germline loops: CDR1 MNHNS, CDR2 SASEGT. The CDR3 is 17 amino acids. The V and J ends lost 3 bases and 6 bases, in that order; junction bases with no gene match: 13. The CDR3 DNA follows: TGTGCCAGCAGTGAGACAGACAGGGGGCTCGTTGTTGCTGAAGCTTTCTTT. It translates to CASSETDRGLVVAEAFF.

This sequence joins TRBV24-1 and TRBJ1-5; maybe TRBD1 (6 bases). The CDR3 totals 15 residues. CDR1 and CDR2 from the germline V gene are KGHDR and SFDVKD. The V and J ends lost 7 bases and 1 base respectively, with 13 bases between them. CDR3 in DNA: TGTGCCACCAGCATGGGACATGGGAGCAATCAGCCCCAGCATTTT. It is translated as CATSMGHGSNQPQHF.

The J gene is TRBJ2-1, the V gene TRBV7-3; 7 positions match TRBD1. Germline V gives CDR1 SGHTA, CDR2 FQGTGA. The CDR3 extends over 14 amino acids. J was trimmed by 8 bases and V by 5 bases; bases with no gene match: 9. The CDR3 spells CASSTLGGLDEQFF. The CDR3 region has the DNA TGTGCCAGCAGCACCCTAGGGGGCCTGGATGAGCAGTTCTTC.

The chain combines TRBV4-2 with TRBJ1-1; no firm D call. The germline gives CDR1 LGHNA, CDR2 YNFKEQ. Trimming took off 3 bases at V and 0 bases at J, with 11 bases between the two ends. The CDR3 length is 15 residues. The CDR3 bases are TGTGCCAGCAGCCAGAACCAGGTGATGAACACTGAAGCTTTCTTT. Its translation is CASSQNQVMNTEAFF.

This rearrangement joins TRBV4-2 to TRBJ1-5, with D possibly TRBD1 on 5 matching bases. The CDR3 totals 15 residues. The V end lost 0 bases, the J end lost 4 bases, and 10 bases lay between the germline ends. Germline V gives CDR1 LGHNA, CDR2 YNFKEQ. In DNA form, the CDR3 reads TGTGCCAGCAGCCAAGAAACAGGAACAAATCAGCCCCAGCATTTT. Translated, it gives CASSQETGTNQPQHF.

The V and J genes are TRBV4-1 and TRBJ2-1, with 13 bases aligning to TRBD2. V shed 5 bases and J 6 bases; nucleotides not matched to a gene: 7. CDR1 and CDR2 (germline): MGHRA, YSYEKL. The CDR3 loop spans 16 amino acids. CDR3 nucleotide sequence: TGCGCCAGCAGCAATAGACTAGCGGGGGGCTTCAATGAGCAGTTCTTC. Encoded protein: CASSNRLAGGFNEQFF.

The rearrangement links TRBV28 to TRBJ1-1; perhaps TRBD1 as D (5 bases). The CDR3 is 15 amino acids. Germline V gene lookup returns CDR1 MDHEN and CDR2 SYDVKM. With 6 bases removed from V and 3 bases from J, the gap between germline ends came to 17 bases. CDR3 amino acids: CASRRPTAKDTEAFF. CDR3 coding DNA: TGTGCCAGCAGGCGGCCGACAGCGAAAGACACTGAAGCTTTCTTT.

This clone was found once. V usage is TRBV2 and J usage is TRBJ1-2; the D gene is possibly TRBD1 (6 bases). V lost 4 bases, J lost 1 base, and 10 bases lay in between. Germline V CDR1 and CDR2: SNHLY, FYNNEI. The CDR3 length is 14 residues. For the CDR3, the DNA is TGTGCCAGCAGTGCTAGGGGGGGTAACTATGGCTACACCTTC. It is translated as CASSARGGNYGYTF.

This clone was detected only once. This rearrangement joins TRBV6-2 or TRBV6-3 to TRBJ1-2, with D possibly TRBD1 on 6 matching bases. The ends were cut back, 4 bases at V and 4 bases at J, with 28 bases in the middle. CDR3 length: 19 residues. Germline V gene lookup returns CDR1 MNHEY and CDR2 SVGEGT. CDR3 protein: CASSSPRRTEGVGGYGYTF. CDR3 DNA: TGTGCCAGCAGTTCTCCCCGAAGGACAGAAGGAGTAGGAGGCTATGGCTACACCTTC.

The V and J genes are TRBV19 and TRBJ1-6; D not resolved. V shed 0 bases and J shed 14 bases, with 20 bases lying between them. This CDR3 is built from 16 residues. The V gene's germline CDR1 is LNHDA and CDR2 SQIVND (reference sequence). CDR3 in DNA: TGTGCCAGTAGTATAGAGGGCAGCCATCCTTTTAAGACCCTCCACTTT. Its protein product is CASSIEGSHPFKTLHF.

The CDR3 loop reads CASSDPTGAGELFF. In DNA form, the CDR3 reads TGCGCCAGCAGCGACCCAACAGGGGCCGGGGAGCTGTTTTTT. The chain links TRBV10-2 to TRBJ2-2; TRBD1 agrees at 7 bases. The CDR3 covers 14 residues. V was pared by 6 bases and J by 6 bases, with 7 bases of the junction left unmatched. Germline V CDR1 and CDR2: WSHSY, SAAADI.

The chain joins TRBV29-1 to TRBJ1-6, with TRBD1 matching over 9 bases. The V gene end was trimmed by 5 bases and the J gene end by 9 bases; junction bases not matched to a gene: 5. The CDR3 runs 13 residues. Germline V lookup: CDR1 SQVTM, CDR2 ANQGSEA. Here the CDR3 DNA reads TGCAGCGTTCAGCGGGACAGGGTTTCACCCCTCCACTTT. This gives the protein CSVQRDRVSPLHF.

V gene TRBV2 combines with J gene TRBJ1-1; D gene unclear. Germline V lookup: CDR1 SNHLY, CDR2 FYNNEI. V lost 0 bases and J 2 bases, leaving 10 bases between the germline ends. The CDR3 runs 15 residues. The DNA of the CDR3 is TGTGCCAGCAGTGAAGCGCTACTTAGAAACACTGAAGCTTTCTTT. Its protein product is CASSEALLRNTEAFF.

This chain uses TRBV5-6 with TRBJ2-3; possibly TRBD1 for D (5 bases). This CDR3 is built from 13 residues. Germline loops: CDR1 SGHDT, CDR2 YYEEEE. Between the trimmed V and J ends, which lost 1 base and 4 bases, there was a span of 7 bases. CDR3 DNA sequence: TGTGCCAGCAGCTTGCAGGGCTCAGATACGCAGTATTTT. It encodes CASSLQGSDTQYF. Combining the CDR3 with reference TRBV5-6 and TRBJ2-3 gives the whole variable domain DAGVTQSPTHLIKTRGQQVTLRCSPKSGHDTVSWYQQALGQGPQFIFQYYEEEERQRGNFPDRFSGHQFPNYSSELNVNALLLGDSALYLCASSLQGSDTQYFGPGTRLTVL.